These 23 T cell receptor beta chains were sequenced from one sample in a study of T cells in Graves' hyperthyroidism and ophthalmopathy. Amplification targeted TCR beta CDR3 regions from RNA transcripts. An initial round of RT-PCR targeting the TCR CDR3 relied on the HTBI primer set. TCRdb called the multiplex PCR reads again in MiXCR, with one record for every CDR3 protein. The sample consists of around 50,000 distinct CDR3 sequences, less than 60% of them appearing once. The sequencing sample was made of blood. These receptors originate from a woman in her 50s with Graves' ophthalmopathy.

The count of this clonotype is one. Given the absence of the conserved phenylalanine or tryptophan at the CDR3 end, a read error is likely. No DNA is shown, since the ends of the CDR3 on it are uncertain; the CDR3 is the one TCRdb lists. The chain is built from TRBV9 and TRBJ2-5; the table's D call, TRBD1, has no DNA check behind it. Per germline, CDR1 SGDLS and CDR2 YYNGEE. 16 amino acids form the CDR3, both terminal residues included. Here the CDR3 reads CASSVVPQGGIETQHC.

The sample holds many counts of this clonotype. The chain is built from TRBV20-1 and TRBJ1-5, with D tentatively TRBD1 (6 bases). This CDR3 region has 12 residues. Germline CDR1 reads DFQATT; CDR2 reads SNEGSKA (reference sequence). The ends were cut back, 3 bases at V and 9 bases at J, with 12 bases in the middle. The CDR3 bases are TGCAGTGCTAGCTGGGGGCGGGGGCCCCAGCATTTT. It is translated as CSASWGRGPQHF.

This chain connects TRBV7-9 to TRBJ1-3, with TRBD1 matching over 9 bases. J lost 1 base, V lost 5 bases, and 6 bases had no gene match. Germline CDR1 SEHNR, CDR2 FQNEAQ (reference sequence). The CDR3 totals 16 residues. The CDR3 region has the DNA TGTGCCAGCAGCCAAGAGACAGGGGGGTCTGGAAACACCATATATTTT. Its translation is CASSQETGGSGNTIYF.

This clonotype occurred many times. This rearrangement joins TRBV2 to TRBJ2-7; 8 positions agree with TRBD1. V lost 6 bases to trimming and J lost 3 bases; unmatched junction nucleotides: 7. The germline CDR1 and CDR2 sequences are SNHLY and FYNNEI. The CDR3 consists of 14 residues. The CDR3 region is CASRAQGGGYEQYF. CDR3 nucleotides: TGTGCCAGCAGAGCACAGGGGGGTGGCTACGAGCAGTACTTC.

This clonotype has a count of ten or more. The gene calls are TRBV7-2 and TRBJ2-3; 12 bases map to TRBD2. The V segment lost 4 bases and the J segment 2 bases; nucleotides outside the gene matches: 10. The CDR3 covers 18 residues. Germline CDR1 and CDR2: SGHTA and FQGNSA. The DNA of the CDR3 is TGTGCCAGCAGCTCGTACGGGGGACTAGCGGGTAACACAGATACGCAGTATTTT. Its protein is CASSSYGGLAGNTDTQYF.

At least ten counts were recorded for this clonotype. The chain employs TRBV6-5 and TRBJ1-5; tentatively, D is TRBD1 (6 bases). Trimming removed 6 bases from V and 6 bases from J, with 15 bases in between. The CDR3 sequence is 14 residues long. The V gene's germline CDR1 is MNHEY and CDR2 SVGAGI. CDR3 sequence: CASSPTGSRQPQHF. The CDR3 DNA reads TGTGCCAGCAGCCCTACAGGGTCCCGTCAGCCCCAGCATTTT.

In DNA, the CDR3 is TGTGCCAGCAGTTATCCCCCCGACAGGGATAGAGGCAAAAACATTCAGTACTTC. It encodes CASSYPPDRDRGKNIQYF. V gene TRBV6-5 combines with J gene TRBJ2-4; 7 nucleotides match TRBD1. Losses at the gene ends were 3 bases for V and 3 bases for J; bases not matched to a gene: 14. Germline CDR1 is MNHEY and CDR2 is SVGAGI. The CDR3 loop spans 18 amino acids.

Comments on this clonotype: Being one base from a much bigger clone, this may be a read error. CDR3 residues: CASSHEEDRLGVQPQHF. CDR3 nucleotides: TGTGCCAGTAGTCACGAGGAAGACAGGTTGGGTGTCCAGCCCCAGCATTTT. The chain has TRBV19 and TRBJ1-5, with D possibly being TRBD1 (6 bases). The CDR3 has 17 residues. Trimming removed 5 bases at V and 7 bases at J, with 24 bases between. Germline-derived CDR1 and CDR2 are LNHDA and SQIVND (reference sequence).

A remark on this clonotype: Given the absence of the conserved phenylalanine or tryptophan at the CDR3 end, a read error is likely. The rearrangement joins TRBV15 to TRBJ1-1, with 10 bases lining up with TRBD1. The CDR3 has 16 amino acids. Per germline, CDR1 LNHNV and CDR2 YYDKDF (reference sequence). V dropped 0 bases and J dropped 3; count of bases not matched to a gene: 4. The chain's CDR3 is CATSRDPDRGYTEAFL. The CDR3 DNA reads as TGTGCCACCAGCAGAGATCCGGACAGGGGGTACACTGAAGCTTTCTTG.

This clonotype has ten or more counts. The chain couples TRBV5-5 to TRBJ2-1, with D maybe TRBD2 (6 bases). Germline lookup yields CDR1 SGHKS and CDR2 YYEKEE (reference sequence). Between the trimmed V and J ends, which lost 0 bases and 6 bases, there was a span of 7 bases. This CDR3 is built from 13 residues. DNA of the CDR3: TGTGCCAGCAGCTTGGTGGGGGGCAATGAGCAGTTCTTC. Translated, it gives CASSLVGGNEQFF. The complete variable domain, with remaining parts taken from reference TRBV5-5 and TRBJ2-1, reads DAGVTQSPTHLIKTRGQQVTLRCSPISGHKSVSWYQQVLGQGPQFIFQYYEKEERGRGNFPDRFSARQFPNYSSELNVNALLLGDSALYLCASSLVGGNEQFFGPGTRLTVL.

About this clonotype: A read error may account for a junction end that differs from germline. This chain joins TRBV9 and TRBJ2-2; a possible D gene is TRBD2 (5 bases). This CDR3 spans 14 amino acids. Looked up from germline, CDR1 is SGDLS and CDR2 is YYNGEE. CDR3 sequence (DNA): TGTGCCAGCAGCGAAAGGGATGTGACCGGGGAGCTGTACTTC. It yields the protein CASSERDVTGELYF.

This clonotype was picked up many times. The chain is built from TRBV7-8 and TRBJ2-5; D gene uncertain. Looked up from germline, CDR1 is SGHVS and CDR2 is FQNEAQ. The CDR3 loop spans 14 amino acids. Trimming stripped 5 bases from V and 3 bases from J, with 13 bases between. The CDR3 bases are TGTGCCAGCAGCCCTCGGGCCGAGGAAGAGACCCAGTACTTC. Residues: CASSPRAEEETQYF.

The chain combines TRBV7-3 with TRBJ1-4; 11 bases line up with TRBD1. From germline, CDR1 is SGHTA and CDR2 FQGTGA. J was trimmed by 7 bases and V by 5 bases; bases with no gene match: 3. The CDR3 spans 14 residues. CDR3 residues: CASSDGTGGEKLFF. The CDR3 DNA reads TGTGCCAGCAGCGACGGGACAGGGGGTGAAAAACTGTTTTTT.

With regard to this clonotype: A much more abundant neighbour one base away suggests this may be a read error. This chain links TRBV6-2 or TRBV6-3 with TRBJ2-7; D is undetermined. V lost 6 bases and J 5 bases, leaving 11 bases between the germline ends. This CDR3 has 12 amino acids. Germline values: CDR1 MNHEY, CDR2 SVGEGT. The CDR3 DNA is TGTGCCAGCAGGTCCCCCCAGGACGAGCAGTACTTC. As protein: CASRSPQDEQYF.

On this clonotype: Without the conserved terminal phenylalanine or tryptophan, this CDR3 likely stems from a read error. The DNA is left out, because the CDR3 cannot be placed on it with certainty; the CDR3 is given as TCRdb lists it. V gene TRBV5-1 combines with J gene TRBJ1-1; TRBD1 is the table's D call, not checked against the DNA. Termini included, the CDR3 measures 14 amino acids. Germline V lookup: CDR1 SGHRS, CDR2 YFSETQ. CDR3 in amino acids: CASSVGGQGSEAFL.

V usage is TRBV5-1 and J usage is TRBJ2-7; D tentatively reads TRBD1 or TRBD2 (5 bases each). CDR1 and CDR2 from the germline V gene are SGHRS and YFSETQ. V was clipped by 4 bases and J by 5 bases, with 19 bases between them. The CDR3 extends over 15 amino acids. The CDR3 sequence is CASSRQEGRADEQYF. As DNA, the CDR3 is TGCGCCAGCAGCCGACAAGAGGGCAGGGCGGACGAGCAGTACTTC.

This clonotype has ten or more counts. At one boundary the junction diverges from the germline segment, which might be a read error. The chain joins TRBV29-1 to TRBJ2-3, with D possibly TRBD1 on 6 matching bases. This CDR3 is 13 amino acids long. Germline CDR1 is SQVTM and CDR2 is ANQGSEA. The CDR3 is CSEARGLTGTQYF. CDR3 bases: TGCAGCGAGGCCCGCGGTTTGACAGGTACGCAGTATTTT.

This clonotype was seen a handful of times. This chain joins TRBV7-3 and TRBJ1-2; D remains unclear. Germline V lookup: CDR1 SGHTA, CDR2 FQGTGA. The CDR3 covers 13 residues. V lost 5 bases and J 2 bases, leaving 9 bases between the germline ends. CDR3 in DNA: TGTGCCAGCAGCGAAGGGCAGAACTATGGCTACACCTTC. Residues: CASSEGQNYGYTF.

This chain uses TRBV7-2 with TRBJ2-1; 14 positions agree with TRBD2. This CDR3 contains 13 residues. Germline CDR1 and CDR2: SGHTA and FQGNSA. The J segment lost 15 bases and the V segment lost 11 bases, leaving 12 bases of the junction unmatched. The CDR3 sequence is CAGPGLAGDGWFF. CDR3 DNA: TGTGCCGGCCCGGGACTAGCGGGGGACGGTTGGTTCTTC.

This clonotype was seen at least ten times. V gene TRBV2 combines with J gene TRBJ2-7; TRBD2 agrees at 15 bases. V dropped 8 bases and J dropped 0; count of bases not matched to a gene: 14. Germline V gene sequence: CDR1 SNHLY, CDR2 FYNNEI. The CDR3 loop spans 19 amino acids. The CDR3 here is CASSGTAGLAGGSSYEQYF. For the CDR3, the DNA is TGTGCCAGCTCCGGGACAGCGGGACTAGCGGGAGGTAGCTCCTACGAGCAGTACTTC. Looking up the rest from reference TRBV2 and TRBJ2-7 gives the full variable domain: EPEVTQTPSHQVTQMGQEVILRCVPISNHLYFYWYRQILGQKVEFLVSFYNNEISEKSEIFDDQFSVERPDGSNFTLKIRSTKLEDSAMYFCASSGTAGLAGGSSYEQYFGPGTRLTVT.

This clonotype was picked up many times. The chain recombines TRBV19 with TRBJ1-1; 8 positions agree with TRBD1. Germline-derived CDR1 and CDR2 are LNHDA and SQIVND (reference sequence). Trimming cost V 4 bases and J 1 base; bases outside gene matches: 11. This CDR3 is 17 amino acids long. In nucleotides, the CDR3 is TGTGCCAGTAGTACACACTTCGACAGGGGTGAGAACACTGAAGCTTTCTTT. Protein: CASSTHFDRGENTEAFF. Filled out from reference TRBV19 and TRBJ1-1, the complete variable domain reads DGGITQSPKYLFRKEGQNVTLSCEQNLNHDAMYWYRQDPGQGLRLIYYSQIVNDFQKGDIAEGYSVSREKKESFPLTVTSAQKNPTAFYLCASSTHFDRGENTEAFFGQGTRLTVV.

As for this clonotype: The missing conserved phenylalanine or tryptophan at the end of this CDR3 makes a read error likely. No DNA is shown, since the ends of the CDR3 on it are uncertain; the CDR3 is the one TCRdb lists. V usage is TRBV5-6 and J usage is TRBJ1-6. The germline V gene encodes CDR1 SGHDT and CDR2 YYEEEE. 8 amino acids form the CDR3, both terminal residues included. CDR3 region: CASSLGSS.

Comment on this clonotype: Possible read error: a much larger clone is one base away. The chain links TRBV6-2 or TRBV6-3 to TRBJ2-1; the match to TRBD2 covers 9 bases. There are 12 residues in the CDR3. CDR1 MNHEY and CDR2 SVGEGT come from the germline V gene. As DNA, the CDR3 is TGTGCCAGCTTAGCGGGAGCCAATGAGCAGTCCTTC. This gives the protein CASLAGANEQSF.